This TCR beta chain originates from a study of vaccination effects on CD4 cells after COVID-19. J was trimmed by 1 base and V by 1 base; bases with no gene match: 4. The CDR3 contains 15 residues. The germline gives CDR1 SGHRS, CDR2 YFSETQ. Antigen-specific CD4+ T cells were expanded with viral peptide pools in the ViraFEST assay before sequencing. Culture lasted about 11 days before CD4+ T cell isolation. The cohort was immunized with two doses of either the BNT162b2 or mRNA-1273 vaccine. On this clone itself: Antigen: not known.

Study conclusions and caveats: Healthy vaccine recipients' vaccine-induced clones were almost all SARS-CoV-2 mono-reactive.

Only in-frame clones appear in the TCRdb table, and some are missing; sequencing was by immunoSEQ multiplex PCR. Of about 66,000 clones listed, roughly 76% are singletons. The rearrangement joins TRBV5-1 to TRBJ2-5; 7 bases fit TRBD2. The source material was CD4+ T cells from PBMCs cultured with HCoV-OC43 spike peptides, sampled after COVID-19 vaccination. Subset indicated: HCoV-OC43 spike overlapping peptide pool stimulation. This TCR came from a human donor who received a COVID-19 vaccine. The chain's CDR3 is CASSLLAATQETQYF. The CDR3 DNA reads as TGCGCCAGCAGCTTGCTAGCGGCTACCCAAGAGACCCAGTACTTC.